The present entry profiles one T cell receptor beta chain with its context. Its antigen is not identified. This sample was taken from a study of OX40 agonist ivuxolimab in advanced cancers. Looking at the study overall: Patients were treated with ivuxolimab, an agonistic anti-OX40 (CD134) antibody.

V lost 7 bases and J lost 0; bases outside the gene matches: 2. Germline loops: CDR1 SQVTM, CDR2 ANQGSEA. CDR3 size: 14 residues. Study observations and caveats: Dosing at 0.1 to 3.0 mg/kg was accompanied by clonal expansion of CD4+ and CD8+ blood T cells by week 6.

The protocol was immunoSEQ multiplex PCR, while the TCRdb copy is restricted to in-frame clones and leaves out a portion. The repertoire has fewer than 65,000 clones, 70% to 80% of them found once; the top ten carry 3.9%. This chain joins TRBV29-1 and TRBJ2-2; 10 bases are a match to TRBD1. The sequencing used CD4+ or CD8+ T cells sorted from blood, collected in a trial of the OX40 agonist ivuxolimab. This clonotype originated in an adult with an advanced solid tumor such as melanoma, head and neck, liver or kidney cancer. CDR3 DNA sequence: TGCAGCGCCGGGACAGGGGCGAACACCGGGGAGCTGTTTTTT. Translating it yields CSAGTGANTGELFF.